These T cell receptor beta chains were read from a single sample in a study of long-term antiretroviral therapy in people with HIV. TCRdb's table, derived via immunoSEQ multiplex PCR, lists solely in-frame clones and lacks some. The sample has 24,000 or so clones, around 80% seen once. The sample here was unsorted PBMCs, taken 0.5 years after starting antiretroviral therapy. All receptors derive from a woman aged 40 to 50 with HIV. Each CDR3 is given with its conserved first and last residue. A D gene is named only where the DNA matches it firmly. Some rows mark clone size as missing; the rest say once, few, many or name a class of expanded clone.

TGTGCCAGCAGCCAAAGTTCAACGGGGAGTGAGACCCAGTACTTC CASSQSSTGSETQYF few TRBJ2-5 TRBV4-2 NA
TGTGCCAGCAGCTTGGAGCGAACGAACACCGGGGAGCTGTTTTTT CASSLERTNTGELFF NA TRBJ2-2 TRBV5-4 NA
TGCGCCAGCAGCGCCCGCGGGGGGGCCGTTAATGAGCAGTTCTTC CASSARGGAVNEQFF NA TRBJ2-1 TRBV4-3 TRBD2
TGTGCCAGCAGCTTACCAGCTACCTCTGGGGCCAACGTCCTGACTTTC CASSLPATSGANVLTF NA TRBJ2-6 TRBV7-2 NA
TGTGCCAGCAGCCCCGGGGAGGGGTGGGGCGGGGAGCTGTTTTTT CASSPGEGWGGELFF few TRBJ2-2 TRBV11-2 TRBD2
TGCGCCAGCAGCCAGATATGGGACGGTTCCTACGAGCAGTACTTC CASSQIWDGSYEQYF few TRBJ2-7 TRBV4-3 NA
TGTGCCAGCGCCAAGTCCAGTTGGACTGAAGCTTTCTTT CASAKSSWTEAFF NA TRBJ1-1 TRBV25-1 NA
TGTGCCAGCAGCCGGGACCGCTCCTACGAGCAGTACTTC CASSRDRSYEQYF NA TRBJ2-7 TRBV7-3 NA
TGCGCCAGCAGCTTGGCGGCAGGGATTAATAATTCACCCCTCCACTTT CASSLAAGINNSPLHF NA TRBJ1-6 TRBV5-1 NA
TGTGCCAGCAGTGAAGAGGTAGTAATGGGCACAGATACGCAGTATTTT CASSEEVVMGTDTQYF NA TRBJ2-3 TRBV6-1 NA
TGTGCCAGTAAGCGGGGAGACAGCCCTAACACCGGGGAGCTGTTTTTT CASKRGDSPNTGELFF NA TRBJ2-2 TRBV19 TRBD2
TGCGCCAGCAGTGAGTCGGGAATAGCGGGGATGGCAGATACGCAGTATTTT CASSESGIAGMADTQYF NA TRBJ2-3 TRBV10-1 TRBD2
TGTGCCAGCAGTTTCCGGCGGGGCAGCACAGATACGCAGTATTTT CASSFRRGSTDTQYF NA TRBJ2-3 TRBV27 NA
TGTGCCAGCAGCCCTGGGGCGAAGAACACTGAAGCTTTCTTT CASSPGAKNTEAFF NA TRBJ1-1 TRBV25-1 NA
TGTGCCAGCAGCTTACGGGACTTAATCTATGGCAGGGATACGCAGTATTTT CASSLRDLIYGRDTQYF few TRBJ2-3 TRBV7-6 NA
TGTGCCACCAGCAGAGGAGGGACCACAGATACGCAGTATTTT CATSRGGTTDTQYF NA TRBJ2-3 TRBV15 NA
TGTGCCTGGAGTGGGGCGGTCGCAGAGACCCAGTACTTC CAWSGAVAETQYF NA TRBJ2-5 TRBV30 NA
TGTGCCAGCTCAGAGGGGGTGGATCAGCCCCAGCATTTT CASSEGVDQPQHF few TRBJ1-5 TRBV18 NA
TGTGCCAGCAGGATAAGGGAGGCTGAAGCTTTCTTT CASRIREAEAFF NA TRBJ1-1 TRBV28 NA
TGCGCCAGCTCCCCGGGACAGGGTCTCTACGAGCAGTACTTC CASSPGQGLYEQYF NA TRBJ2-7 TRBV5-1 TRBD1
TGTGCCAGCAGTGATAACCTTAGCACAGATACGCAGTATTTT CASSDNLSTDTQYF NA TRBJ2-3 TRBV2 NA
TGCGCCAGCAGCCAAGAACCCAGGGCAGCAGGTGAGCAGTTCTTC CASSQEPRAAGEQFF NA TRBJ2-1 TRBV4-3 NA
TGTGCCAGCAGTGAGGAGCGGGGGGGCCCCGGGGAGCTGTTTTTT CASSEERGGPGELFF NA TRBJ2-2 TRBV6-1 TRBD2
TGCGCCAGCAGCTTGCGGCAGAACACTGAAGCTTTCTTT CASSLRQNTEAFF NA TRBJ1-1 TRBV5-1 NA
TGTGCCAGCAGTTACTCCATGGCGGCTGGGGCCAACGTCCTGACTTTC CASSYSMAAGANVLTF NA TRBJ2-6 TRBV6-5 NA
TGTGCCAGCAGCTTGGTTCTGAACACCGGGGAGCTGTTTTTT CASSLVLNTGELFF NA TRBJ2-2 TRBV5-4 NA
TGTGCCAGCACCACAGGGCCGGGAGTAGAATATGGCTACACCTTC CASTTGPGVEYGYTF NA TRBJ1-2 TRBV18 NA
TGCGCCAGCAGCTTGGTCAGCGGGGGGTCGCAAGAGACCCAGTACTTC CASSLVSGGSQETQYF NA TRBJ2-5 TRBV5-1 TRBD2
TGCGCCAGCACGAGGACAGGCCTTGTTTATAATTCACCCCTCCACTTT CASTRTGLVYNSPLHF NA TRBJ1-6 TRBV5-1 TRBD1
TGTGCCAGCAGCTTAAGGGCGGGACTAACGGGGAATGAGCAGTTCTTC CASSLRAGLTGNEQFF NA TRBJ2-1 TRBV7-2 TRBD2
TGCGCCAGCAGCCCGGGACAGGGGTTCTACGAGCAGTACTTC CASSPGQGFYEQYF few TRBJ2-7 TRBV4-1 TRBD1
TGTGCCAGTAGAACCGGGACAGGGGGCGACTATGGCTACACCTTC CASRTGTGGDYGYTF once TRBJ1-2 TRBV19 TRBD1
TGTGCCAGCAGGACAGGGATCTTATCGGAGCAGTACTTC CASRTGILSEQYF NA TRBJ2-7 TRBV6-5 TRBD1
TGTGCCATCAGTGATCGGGGGGCAGAACAGCCCCAGCATTTT CAISDRGAEQPQHF NA TRBJ1-5 TRBV10-3 NA
TGTGCCAGCAGTTCGCCGGGACAGGGGGATAACACTGAAGCTTTCTTT CASSSPGQGDNTEAFF NA TRBJ1-1 TRBV28 TRBD1
TGCGCCAGCAGCTGGACTAGCGGGGTTTACTACGAGCAGTACTTC CASSWTSGVYYEQYF NA TRBJ2-7 TRBV5-1 TRBD2
TGTGCCAGCTCACCTGGACAGGGTGATACGCAGTATTTT CASSPGQGDTQYF NA TRBJ2-3 TRBV18 TRBD1
TGTGCCAGCAGCGTAGCTCCGGGCCCCACAGATACGCAGTATTTT CASSVAPGPTDTQYF NA TRBJ2-3 TRBV9 NA
TGTGCCAGCAGTTCGTCGGGGGTGAACACTGAAGCTTTCTTT CASSSSGVNTEAFF NA TRBJ1-1 TRBV6-6 NA
TGTGCCAGCTCACACTTGGACGAGACCTACGAGCAGTACTTC CASSHLDETYEQYF NA TRBJ2-7 TRBV18 NA